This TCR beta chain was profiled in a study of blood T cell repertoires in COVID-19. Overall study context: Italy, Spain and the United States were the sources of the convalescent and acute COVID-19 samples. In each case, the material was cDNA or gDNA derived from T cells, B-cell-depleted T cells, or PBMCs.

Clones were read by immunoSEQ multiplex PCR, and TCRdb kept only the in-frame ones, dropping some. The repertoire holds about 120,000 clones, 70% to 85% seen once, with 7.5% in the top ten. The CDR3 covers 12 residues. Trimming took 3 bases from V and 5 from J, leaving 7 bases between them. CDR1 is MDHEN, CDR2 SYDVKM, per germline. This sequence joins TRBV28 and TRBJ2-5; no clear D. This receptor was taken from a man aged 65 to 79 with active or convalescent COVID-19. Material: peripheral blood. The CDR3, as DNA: TGTGCCAGCAGTTTCAACGGGGAGACCCAGTACTTC. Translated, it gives CASSFNGETQYF. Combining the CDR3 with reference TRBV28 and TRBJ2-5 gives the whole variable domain DVKVTQSSRYLVKRTGEKVFLECVQDMDHENMFWYRQDPGLGLRLIYFSYDVKMKEKGDIPEGYSVSREKKERFSLILESASTNQTSMYLCASSFNGETQYFGPGTRLLVL.